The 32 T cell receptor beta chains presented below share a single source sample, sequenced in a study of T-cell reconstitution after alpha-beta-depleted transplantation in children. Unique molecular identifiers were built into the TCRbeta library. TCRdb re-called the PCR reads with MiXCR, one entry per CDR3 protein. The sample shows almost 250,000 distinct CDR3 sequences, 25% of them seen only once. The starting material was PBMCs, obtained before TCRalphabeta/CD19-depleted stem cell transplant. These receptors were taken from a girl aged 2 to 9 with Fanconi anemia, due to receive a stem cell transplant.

The chain's CDR3 is CASSFGTTGTDTQYF. CDR3 nucleotides: TGTGCCAGCAGCTTCGGGACGACTGGGACAGATACGCAGTATTTT. V gene TRBV11-2 combines with J gene TRBJ2-3; possibly TRBD1 or TRBD2 for D (5 bases each). From germline, CDR1 is SGHAT and CDR2 FQNNGV. V was trimmed by 3 bases and J by 3 bases, leaving 13 bases between them. This CDR3 has 15 residues.

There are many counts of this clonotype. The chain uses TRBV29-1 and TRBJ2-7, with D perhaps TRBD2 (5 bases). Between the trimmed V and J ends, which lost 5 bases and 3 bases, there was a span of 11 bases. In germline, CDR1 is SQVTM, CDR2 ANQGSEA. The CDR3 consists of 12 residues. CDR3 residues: CSVKGGHYEQYF. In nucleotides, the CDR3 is TGCAGCGTTAAGGGCGGGCACTACGAGCAGTACTTC.

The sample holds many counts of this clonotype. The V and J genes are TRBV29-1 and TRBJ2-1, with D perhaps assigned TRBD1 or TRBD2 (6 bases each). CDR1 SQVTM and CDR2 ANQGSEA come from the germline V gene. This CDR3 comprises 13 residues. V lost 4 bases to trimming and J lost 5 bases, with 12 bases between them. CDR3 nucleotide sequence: TGCAGCGTTGGCCGGGGGCAAGACAATGAGCAGTTCTTC. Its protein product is CSVGRGQDNEQFF.

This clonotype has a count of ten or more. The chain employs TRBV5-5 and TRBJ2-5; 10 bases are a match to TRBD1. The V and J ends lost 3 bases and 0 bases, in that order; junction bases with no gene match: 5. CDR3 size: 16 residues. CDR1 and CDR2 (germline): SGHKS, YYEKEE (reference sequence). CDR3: CASSYGTGANQETQYF. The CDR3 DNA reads TGTGCCAGCAGCTATGGGACAGGGGCCAACCAAGAGACCCAGTACTTC.

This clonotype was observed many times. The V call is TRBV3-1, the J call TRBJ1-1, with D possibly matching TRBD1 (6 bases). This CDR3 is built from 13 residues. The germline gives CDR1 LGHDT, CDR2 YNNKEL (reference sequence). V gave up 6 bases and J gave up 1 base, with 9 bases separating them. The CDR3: CASSLRGNTEAFF. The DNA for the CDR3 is TGTGCCAGCAGTCTCAGGGGGAACACTGAAGCTTTCTTT.

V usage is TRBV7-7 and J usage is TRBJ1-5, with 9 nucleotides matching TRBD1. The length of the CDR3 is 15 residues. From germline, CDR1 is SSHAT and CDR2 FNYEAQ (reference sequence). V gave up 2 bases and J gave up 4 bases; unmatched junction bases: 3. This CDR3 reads CASSLTGQGNQPQHF. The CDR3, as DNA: TGTGCCAGCAGCTTAACGGGACAGGGAAATCAGCCCCAGCATTTT.

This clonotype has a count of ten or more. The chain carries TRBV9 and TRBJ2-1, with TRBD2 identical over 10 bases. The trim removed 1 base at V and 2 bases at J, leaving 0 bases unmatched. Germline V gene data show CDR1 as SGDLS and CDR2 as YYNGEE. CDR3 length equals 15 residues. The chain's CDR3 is CASSVLAGAYNEQFF. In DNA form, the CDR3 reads TGTGCCAGCAGCGTACTAGCGGGGGCCTACAATGAGCAGTTCTTC.

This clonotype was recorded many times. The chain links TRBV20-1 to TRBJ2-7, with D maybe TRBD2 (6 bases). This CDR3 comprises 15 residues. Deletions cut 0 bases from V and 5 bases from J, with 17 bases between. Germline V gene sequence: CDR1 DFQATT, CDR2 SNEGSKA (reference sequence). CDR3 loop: CSARDPTRWGDEQYF. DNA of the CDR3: TGCAGTGCTAGAGATCCGACTAGGTGGGGCGACGAGCAGTACTTC.

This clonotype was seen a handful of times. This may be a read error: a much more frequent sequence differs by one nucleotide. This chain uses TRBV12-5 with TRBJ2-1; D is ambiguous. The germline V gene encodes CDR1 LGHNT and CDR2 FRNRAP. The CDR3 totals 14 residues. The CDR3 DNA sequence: TGTGCTAGTGGTTTGGAACCGATAATCAATGTGCAGTTCTTC. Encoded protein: CASGLEPIINVQFF.

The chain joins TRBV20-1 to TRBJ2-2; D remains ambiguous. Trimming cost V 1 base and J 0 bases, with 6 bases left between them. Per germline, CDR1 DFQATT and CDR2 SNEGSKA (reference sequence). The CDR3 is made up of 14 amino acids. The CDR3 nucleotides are TGCAGTGCTAGAGGTCGAGCGAACACCGGGGAGCTGTTTTTT. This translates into CSARGRANTGELFF.

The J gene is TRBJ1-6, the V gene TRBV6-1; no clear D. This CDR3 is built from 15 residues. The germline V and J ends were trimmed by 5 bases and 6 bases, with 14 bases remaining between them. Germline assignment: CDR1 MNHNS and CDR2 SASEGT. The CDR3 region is CASSPAMGFNSPLHF. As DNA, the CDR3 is TGTGCCAGCAGTCCAGCTATGGGGTTTAATTCACCCCTCCACTTT.

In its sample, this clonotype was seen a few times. CDR3 nucleotide sequence: TGTGCCAGCAGCTCCGGGTTCTATGAGCAGTTCTTC. Its translation: CASSSGFYEQFF. The chain is built from TRBV11-2 and TRBJ2-1; D gene ambiguous. Germline CDR1 and CDR2: SGHAT and FQNNGV. The CDR3 loop spans 12 amino acids. Between the trimmed V and J ends, which lost 4 bases and 8 bases, there was a span of 9 bases.

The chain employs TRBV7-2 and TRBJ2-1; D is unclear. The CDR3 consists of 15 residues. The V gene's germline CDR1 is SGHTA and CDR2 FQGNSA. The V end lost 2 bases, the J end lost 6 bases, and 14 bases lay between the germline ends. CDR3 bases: TGTGCCAGCAGCTTAAGAGGTAGCCTCGGCAATGAGCAGTTCTTC. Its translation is CASSLRGSLGNEQFF. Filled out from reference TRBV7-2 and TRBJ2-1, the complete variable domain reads GAGVSQSPSNKVTEKGKDVELRCDPISGHTALYWYRQSLGQGLEFLIYFQGNSAPDKSGLPSDRFSAERTGGSVSTLTIQRTQQEDSAVYLCASSLRGSLGNEQFFGPGTRLTVL.

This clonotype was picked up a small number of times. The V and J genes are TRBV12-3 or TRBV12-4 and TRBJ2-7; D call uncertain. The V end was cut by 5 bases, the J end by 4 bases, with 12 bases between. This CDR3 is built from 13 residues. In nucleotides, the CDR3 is TGTGCCAGCAGTCCCCCCACAACATACGAGCAGTACTTC. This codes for CASSPPTTYEQYF.

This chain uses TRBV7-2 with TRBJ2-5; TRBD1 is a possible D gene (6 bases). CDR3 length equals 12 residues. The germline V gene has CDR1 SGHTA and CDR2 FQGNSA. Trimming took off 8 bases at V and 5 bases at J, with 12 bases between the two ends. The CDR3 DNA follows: TGTGCCAGCTATTTAGGGGGTGAGACCCAGTACTTC. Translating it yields CASYLGGETQYF.

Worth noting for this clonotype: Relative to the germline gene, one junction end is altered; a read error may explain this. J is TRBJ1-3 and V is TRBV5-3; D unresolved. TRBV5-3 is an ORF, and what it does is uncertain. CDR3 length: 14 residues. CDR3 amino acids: CARSGATRGNTIYF. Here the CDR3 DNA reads TGTGCTAGAAGCGGCGCCACACGTGGAAACACCATATATTTT.

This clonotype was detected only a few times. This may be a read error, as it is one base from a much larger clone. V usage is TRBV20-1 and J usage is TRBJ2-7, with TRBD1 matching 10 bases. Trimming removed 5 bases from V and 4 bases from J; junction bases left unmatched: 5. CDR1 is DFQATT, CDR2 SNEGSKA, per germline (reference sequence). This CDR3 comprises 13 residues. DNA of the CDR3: TGCAGTGCTTACCGGGACAGGGGTTACGAGCAGTACTTC. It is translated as CSAYRDRGYEQYF.

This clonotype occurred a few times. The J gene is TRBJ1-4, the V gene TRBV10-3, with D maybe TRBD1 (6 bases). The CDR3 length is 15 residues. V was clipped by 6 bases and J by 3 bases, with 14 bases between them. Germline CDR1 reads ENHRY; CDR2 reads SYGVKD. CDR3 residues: CAISDPRGANEKLFF. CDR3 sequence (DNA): TGTGCCATCAGCGACCCGAGGGGGGCTAATGAAAAACTGTTTTTT.

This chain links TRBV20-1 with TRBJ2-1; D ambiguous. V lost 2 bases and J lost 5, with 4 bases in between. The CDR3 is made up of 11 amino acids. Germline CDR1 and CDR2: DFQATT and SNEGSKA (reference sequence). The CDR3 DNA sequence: TGCAGTGCTAGACCTCACAATGAGCAGTTCTTC. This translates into CSARPHNEQFF.

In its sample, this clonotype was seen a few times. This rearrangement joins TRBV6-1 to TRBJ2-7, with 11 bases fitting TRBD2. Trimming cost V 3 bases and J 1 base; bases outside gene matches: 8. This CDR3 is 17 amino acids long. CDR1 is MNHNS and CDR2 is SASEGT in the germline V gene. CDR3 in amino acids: CASSEKVLAGVSYEQYF. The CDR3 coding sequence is TGTGCCAGCAGTGAGAAGGTACTAGCGGGGGTTTCCTACGAGCAGTACTTC.

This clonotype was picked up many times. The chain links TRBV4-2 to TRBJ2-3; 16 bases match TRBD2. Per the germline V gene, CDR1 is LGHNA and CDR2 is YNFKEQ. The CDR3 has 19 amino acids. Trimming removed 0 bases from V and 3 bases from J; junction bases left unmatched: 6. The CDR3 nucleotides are TGTGCCAGCAGCCAAGATAAGGGGACTAGCGGGGGGGCAACAGATACGCAGTATTTT. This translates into CASSQDKGTSGGATDTQYF.

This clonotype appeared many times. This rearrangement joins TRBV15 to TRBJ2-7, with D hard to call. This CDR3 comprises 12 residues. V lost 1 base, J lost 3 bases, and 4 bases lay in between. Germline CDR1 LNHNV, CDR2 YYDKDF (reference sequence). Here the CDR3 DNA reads TGTGCCACCAGCAGAGTGTACTACGAGCAGTACTTC. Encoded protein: CATSRVYYEQYF.

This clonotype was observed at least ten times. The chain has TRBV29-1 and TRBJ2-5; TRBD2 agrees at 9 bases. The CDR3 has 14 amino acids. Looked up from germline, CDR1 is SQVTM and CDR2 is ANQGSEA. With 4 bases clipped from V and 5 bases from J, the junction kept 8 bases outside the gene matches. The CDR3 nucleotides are TGCAGCGTTGCCGGGACTAGCCGAGGGGAGACCCAGTACTTC. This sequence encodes CSVAGTSRGETQYF.

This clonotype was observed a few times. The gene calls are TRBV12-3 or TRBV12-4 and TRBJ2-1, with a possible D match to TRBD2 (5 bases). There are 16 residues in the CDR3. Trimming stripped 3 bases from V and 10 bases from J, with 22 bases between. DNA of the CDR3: TGTGCCAGCAGTTTTACAGCCGAGACTATCAATGGAGAGCAGTTCTTC. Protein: CASSFTAETINGEQFF.

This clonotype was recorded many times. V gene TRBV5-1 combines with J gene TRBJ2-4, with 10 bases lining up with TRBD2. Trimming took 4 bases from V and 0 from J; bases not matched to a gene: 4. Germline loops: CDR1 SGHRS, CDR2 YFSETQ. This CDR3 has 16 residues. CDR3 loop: CASSAVAGGAKNIQYF. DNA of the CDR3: TGCGCCAGCAGCGCAGTAGCGGGGGGAGCCAAAAACATTCAGTACTTC.

The CDR3 DNA sequence: TGCGCCAGCAGCCTGCCTAATTACAATGAGCAGTTCTTC. Amino acids: CASSLPNYNEQFF. J is TRBJ2-1 and V is TRBV5-1; D is ambiguous. V dropped 4 bases and J dropped 4 bases, with 9 bases sitting between them. There are 13 residues in the CDR3. Per germline, CDR1 SGHRS and CDR2 YFSETQ.

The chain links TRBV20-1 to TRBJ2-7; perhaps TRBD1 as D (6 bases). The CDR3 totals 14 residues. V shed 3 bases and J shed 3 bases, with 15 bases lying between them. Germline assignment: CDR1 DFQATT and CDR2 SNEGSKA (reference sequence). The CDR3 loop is CSASKGGVNYEQYF. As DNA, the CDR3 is TGCAGTGCTAGTAAAGGGGGAGTCAACTACGAGCAGTACTTC.

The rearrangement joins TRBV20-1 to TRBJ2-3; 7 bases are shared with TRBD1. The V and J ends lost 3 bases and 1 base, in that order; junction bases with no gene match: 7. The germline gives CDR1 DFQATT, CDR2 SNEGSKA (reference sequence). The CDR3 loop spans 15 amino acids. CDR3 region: CSARGQPKGTDTQYF. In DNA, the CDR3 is TGCAGTGCTAGGGGACAGCCCAAGGGCACAGATACGCAGTATTTT.

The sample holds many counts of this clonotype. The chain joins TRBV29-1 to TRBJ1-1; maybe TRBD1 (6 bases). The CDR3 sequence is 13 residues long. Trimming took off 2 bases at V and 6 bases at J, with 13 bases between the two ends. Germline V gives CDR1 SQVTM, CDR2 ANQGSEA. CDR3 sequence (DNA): TGCAGCGTTGAATCACAGGGTGAGTCTGAAGCTTTCTTT. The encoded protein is CSVESQGESEAFF.

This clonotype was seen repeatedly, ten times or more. Here the CDR3 DNA reads TGTGCCAGCAGTTTGGGGGGCGCCACCTACGAGCAGTACTTC. It yields the protein CASSLGGATYEQYF. This sequence joins TRBV28 and TRBJ2-7; D is possibly TRBD1 or TRBD2 (6 bases each). Trimming shortened V by 3 bases and J by 2 bases, and 11 bases separated the two germline ends. The CDR3 runs 14 residues. Looked up from germline, CDR1 is MDHEN and CDR2 is SYDVKM. Drawing the rest from reference TRBV28 and TRBJ2-7, the complete variable domain is DVKVTQSSRYLVKRTGEKVFLECVQDMDHENMFWYRQDPGLGLRLIYFSYDVKMKEKGDIPEGYSVSREKKERFSLILESASTNQTSMYLCASSLGGATYEQYFGPGTRLTVT.

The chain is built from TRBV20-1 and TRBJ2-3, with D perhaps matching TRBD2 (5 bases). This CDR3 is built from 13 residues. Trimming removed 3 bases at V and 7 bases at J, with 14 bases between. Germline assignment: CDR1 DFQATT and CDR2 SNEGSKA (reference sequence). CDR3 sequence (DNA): TGCAGTGCTAGTTTGGGAGACTTCTATACGCAGTATTTT. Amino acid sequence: CSASLGDFYTQYF.

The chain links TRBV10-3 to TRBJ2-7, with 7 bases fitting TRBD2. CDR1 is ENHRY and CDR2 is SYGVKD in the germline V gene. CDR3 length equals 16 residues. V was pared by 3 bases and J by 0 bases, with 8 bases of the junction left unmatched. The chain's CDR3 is CAISDKAGLSSYEQYF. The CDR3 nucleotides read TGTGCCATCAGTGATAAAGCGGGATTGAGCTCCTACGAGCAGTACTTC.